This T cell receptor (beta chain) appears in the sequencing data of a study of blood T cell repertoires in COVID-19. Overall study: In each case, the material was cDNA or gDNA derived from T cells, B-cell-depleted T cells, or PBMCs.

Original handling: The authors estimated nucleated cell counts from reference gene primer amplification. The protocol was immunoSEQ multiplex PCR, while the TCRdb copy is restricted to in-frame clones and leaves out a portion. V, J and clone size are those of that table, while D and trimming were read from the DNA. The sample lists about 190,000 clones; 82% were seen once. Trimming removed 3 bases at V and 5 bases at J, with 7 bases between. The germline CDR1 and CDR2 sequences are SGHTA and FQGNSA. This CDR3 region has 12 residues. The sequence came from a woman in her thirties with acute or convalescent COVID-19. Source material: peripheral blood. The chain employs TRBV7-2 and TRBJ1-1; D gene uncertain. The CDR3 DNA follows: TGTGCCAGCAGCTTGAGTATTACTGAAGCTTTCTTT. This codes for CASSLSITEAFF.